This T cell receptor beta chain came from a study of technical replicates of blood from a few donors (dated by TCRdb to about 2017). The CDR3, from cysteine to phenylalanine, totals 14 residues. Only CDR3 DNA remains: 42 bases, in frame from the first base. From the germline V gene, CDR1 is SGHDT and CDR2 is YYEEEE. V is reduced by 4 bases and J by 9 bases, leaving a spacing of 16 bases between them. As concerns this clone: What antigen it recognizes has not been identified. Base qualities are not provided; no much larger clone lies one nucleotide away.

Library creation used the immunoSEQ multiplex PCR assay. This immuneACCESS table, as held by TCRdb, lists in-frame sequences with V and J called but not all clones. Of the missing ones, under half trace to an unresolved V gene in checked studies; the others have no known cause. Within this sample are tens of thousands of clones, with approximately 86% of them counted one time only. More than 4.5% of the sample comes from the top ten. Input material: PBMCs. The rearrangement combines TRBV5-6 with TRBJ2-2, with a weak D call of TRBD1 (5 bases match). The TCR originated in a human donor in good health. Some clones in this sample may be carry-over from other donors' samples. The DNA sequence is given as TGTGCCAGCAGCCTCGAGATAGGGGTCCGGGAGCTGTTTTTT. Its translation reads: CASSLEIGVRELFF.